Presented here are 17 T cell receptor beta chains from one specimen sequenced in a study of HIV-infected patients and healthy controls. TCRdb re-analysed the 5' RACE reads in MiXCR, keeping a single row per CDR3 protein. The table lists 55,000 to 70,000 distinct CDR3 sequences, around 21% of them singletons. What was sequenced was CD4+ T cells from blood. The source of these receptors is a human donor in good health.

This clonotype has only one observation. This could be a read error, since a much larger clone is one nucleotide away. This chain links TRBV3-1 with TRBJ1-6; D not certain. This CDR3 spans 14 amino acids. Germline CDR1 LGHDT, CDR2 YNNKEL (reference sequence). The CDR3 here is CGSSQDSQSGPLHF. DNA of the CDR3: TGTGGCAGCAGCCAAGATAGTCAGTCTGGACCCCTCCACTTT.

The V and J genes are TRBV5-6 and TRBJ1-1; D is undetermined. The V end was cut by 2 bases, the J end by 0 bases, with 17 bases between. Germline V CDR1 and CDR2: SGHDT, YYEEEE. The CDR3 sequence is 17 residues long. The CDR3 sequence is CASSFNLGDTLNTEAFF. CDR3 in DNA: TGTGCCAGCAGCTTCAATCTAGGCGACACCCTGAACACTGAAGCTTTCTTT.

There are a few counts of this clonotype. CDR3 protein: CSVKTGANTEAFF. CDR3 DNA: TGCAGCGTTAAGACAGGAGCAAACACTGAAGCTTTCTTT. This chain connects TRBV29-1 to TRBJ1-1; TRBD1 is a possible D gene (6 bases). The germline gives CDR1 SQVTM, CDR2 ANQGSEA. The CDR3 is 13 residues long. V lost 5 bases to trimming and J lost 2 bases, with 12 bases between them.

The genes are TRBV24-1 and TRBJ2-1; no clear D. Germline lookup yields CDR1 KGHDR and CDR2 SFDVKD. V lost 5 bases and J lost 5, with 21 bases in between. This CDR3 comprises 17 residues. The CDR3 reads CATSGTPSYSKNNEQFF. In nucleotides, the CDR3 is TGTGCCACCAGTGGAACTCCGTCATACTCAAAAAACAATGAGCAGTTCTTC.

This clonotype was detected only a few times. This chain joins TRBV30 and TRBJ2-1, with D perhaps matching TRBD1 (5 bases). CDR1 is GTSNPN, CDR2 SVGIG, per germline (reference sequence). Deletions cut 4 bases from V and 6 bases from J, with 19 bases between. The CDR3 consists of 15 residues. The CDR3 DNA is TGTGCCTGGAAAATAGGGCAGGGTTTTGTCAATGAGCAGTTCTTC. Amino acid sequence: CAWKIGQGFVNEQFF.

The chain uses TRBV10-3 and TRBJ1-5; TRBD1 agrees at 9 bases. V gave up 6 bases and J gave up 7 bases; unmatched junction bases: 4. The CDR3 is made up of 13 amino acids. The germline CDR1 and CDR2 sequences are ENHRY and SYGVKD. The CDR3 DNA sequence: TGTGCCATCAGAAGGACAGGGGACCAGCCCCAGCATTTT. Encoded protein: CAIRRTGDQPQHF.

V and J are TRBV14 and TRBJ1-6, with no clear D. The V end was cut by 2 bases, the J end by 8 bases, with 13 bases between. The CDR3 extends over 15 amino acids. The germline CDR1 and CDR2 sequences are SGHDN and FVKESK. The chain's CDR3 is CASSQLPGVDSPLHF. The CDR3 DNA reads TGTGCCAGCAGCCAACTACCCGGAGTGGATTCACCCCTCCACTTT.

This clonotype occurred a few times. V and J are TRBV7-9 and TRBJ2-5; tentative D call: TRBD2 (5 bases). The CDR3 consists of 14 residues. Germline assignment: CDR1 SEHNR and CDR2 FQNEAQ (reference sequence). V was clipped by 1 base and J by 4 bases, with 10 bases between them. CDR3 protein: CASSLGLAVETQYF. CDR3 bases: TGTGCCAGCAGCTTAGGGCTAGCTGTAGAGACCCAGTACTTC. The whole variable domain, filled in from reference TRBV7-9 and TRBJ2-5, reads DTGVSQNPRHKITKRGQNVTFRCDPISEHNRLYWYRQTLGQGPEFLTYFQNEAQLEKSRLLSDRFSAERPKGSFSTLEIQRTEQGDSAMYLCASSLGLAVETQYFGPGTRLLVL.

This clonotype has ten or more counts. The chain uses TRBV7-9 and TRBJ2-7; 12 bases fit TRBD2. Trimming removed 4 bases from V and 2 bases from J; junction bases left unmatched: 0. The CDR3 is 14 residues long. The V gene's germline CDR1 is SEHNR and CDR2 FQNEAQ (reference sequence). The CDR3 region is CASSWTSGTYEQYF. The CDR3 DNA sequence: TGTGCCAGCAGCTGGACTAGCGGGACCTACGAGCAGTACTTC.

This clonotype has only a few counts. The chain is built from TRBV19 and TRBJ1-1; 9 bases fit TRBD1. This CDR3 spans 16 amino acids. Germline V CDR1 and CDR2: LNHDA, SQIVND (reference sequence). V trimming: 5 bases; J trimming: 4 bases; junction bases outside the gene matches: 11. The CDR3, as DNA: TGTGCCAGTAGTCTCAAATACAGGGGGCGTTTCACTGAAGCTTTCTTT. Protein sequence: CASSLKYRGRFTEAFF. Looking up the rest from reference TRBV19 and TRBJ1-1 gives the full variable domain: DGGITQSPKYLFRKEGQNVTLSCEQNLNHDAMYWYRQDPGQGLRLIYYSQIVNDFQKGDIAEGYSVSREKKESFPLTVTSAQKNPTAFYLCASSLKYRGRFTEAFFGQGTRLTVV.

This clonotype has at least ten counts. The chain uses TRBV21-1 and TRBJ2-3; TRBD2, the table's D call, was not compared with the DNA. TRBV21-1 is a recognized pseudogene. The CDR3 consists of 17 residues. The CDR3 DNA reads as TGTGCCAGCAGCAAAATGTTGCTAGCGGGGTGCACAGATACGCAGTATTTT. Residues: CASSKMLLAGCTDTQYF.

The chain combines TRBV7-9 with TRBJ2-5; D not certain. This CDR3 comprises 11 residues. CDR1 SEHNR and CDR2 FQNEAQ come from the germline V gene (reference sequence). The V and J ends lost 5 bases and 2 bases respectively, with 3 bases between them. CDR3 sequence: CASSGQETQYF. Written as DNA, the CDR3 is TGTGCCAGCAGCGGGCAAGAGACCCAGTACTTC.

CDR3 DNA: TGTGCCAGCAGCCCCGGACTAGCGGGAGGCAATGAGCAGTTCTTC. Protein: CASSPGLAGGNEQFF. This chain uses TRBV12-3 or TRBV12-4 with TRBJ2-1, with TRBD2 matching over 14 bases. The length of the CDR3 is 15 residues. V gave up 6 bases and J gave up 6 bases; unmatched junction bases: 4.

The genes are TRBV4-1 and TRBJ1-2; D is perhaps TRBD1 (6 bases). This CDR3 is 15 amino acids long. The V gene's germline CDR1 is MGHRA and CDR2 YSYEKL. V dropped 1 base and J dropped 1 base, with 10 bases sitting between them. CDR3: CASSQAQGNNYGYTF. CDR3 sequence (DNA): TGCGCCAGCAGCCAAGCCCAGGGGAATAACTATGGCTACACCTTC.

A single count supports this clonotype. The CDR3 region is CASSYRTDQPQHF. The DNA of the CDR3 is TGTGCCAGCAGTTACAGGACAGATCAGCCCCAGCATTTT. This chain joins TRBV6-2 or TRBV6-3 and TRBJ1-5; D possibly corresponds to TRBD1 (6 bases). V lost 2 bases, J lost 5 bases, and 7 bases lay in between. CDR1 MNHEY and CDR2 SVGEGT come from the germline V gene. This CDR3 is built from 13 residues.

In its sample, this clonotype was seen many times. The chain joins TRBV11-3 to TRBJ2-5; D gene ambiguous. Per germline, CDR1 SGHNT and CDR2 YENEEA. There are 12 residues in the CDR3. V was trimmed by 4 bases and J by 6 bases, leaving 9 bases between them. CDR3 bases: TGTGCCAGCAGCTACGGAAGGCAGACCCAGTACTTC. Its translation is CASSYGRQTQYF.

V is TRBV5-5 and J is TRBJ2-1; 7 nucleotides match TRBD2. V shed 3 bases and J 6 bases; nucleotides not matched to a gene: 12. This CDR3 is 16 amino acids long. Germline V gene lookup returns CDR1 SGHKS and CDR2 YYEKEE (reference sequence). CDR3 DNA sequence: TGTGCCAGCAGCTGGTACGTCGCGGGAGTGGGCAATGAGCAGTTCTTC. This gives the protein CASSWYVAGVGNEQFF.